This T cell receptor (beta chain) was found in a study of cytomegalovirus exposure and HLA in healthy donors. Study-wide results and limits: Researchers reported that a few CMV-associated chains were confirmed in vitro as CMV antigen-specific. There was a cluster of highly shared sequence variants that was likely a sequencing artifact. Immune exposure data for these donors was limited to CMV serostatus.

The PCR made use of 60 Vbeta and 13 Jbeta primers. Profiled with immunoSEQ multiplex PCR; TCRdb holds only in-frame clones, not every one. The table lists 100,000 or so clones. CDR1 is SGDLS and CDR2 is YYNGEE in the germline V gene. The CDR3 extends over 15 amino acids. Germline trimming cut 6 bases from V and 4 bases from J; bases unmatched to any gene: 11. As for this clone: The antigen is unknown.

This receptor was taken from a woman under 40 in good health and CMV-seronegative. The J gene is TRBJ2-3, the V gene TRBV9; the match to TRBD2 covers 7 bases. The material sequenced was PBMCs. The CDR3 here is CASNPGGREADTQYF. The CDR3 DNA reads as TGTGCCAGCAACCCGGGAGGCAGGGAAGCAGATACGCAGTATTTT.